The T cell receptor beta chain described here comes from a study of cytomegalovirus exposure and HLA in healthy donors. Primers included in the PCR were 60 Vbeta and 13 Jbeta primers. Generated by immunoSEQ multiplex PCR, the TCRdb table keeps only in-frame clones and is missing some. The sample holds 150,000 to 200,000 clones, approximately 82% seen once. This clone has only one observation. Germline CDR1 and CDR2: MDHEN and SYDVKM. V dropped 6 bases and J dropped 4 bases, with 7 bases sitting between them. The CDR3 extends over 11 amino acids. The receptor was derived from a male donor in good health and CMV-seronegative. Sequencing used PBMCs. The chain couples TRBV28 to TRBJ2-7; D gene ambiguous. CDR3 coding DNA: TGTGCCAGCAGCACAAAGTACGAGCAGTACTTC. Its protein is CASSTKYEQYF. The variable domain in full, completed from reference TRBV28 and TRBJ2-7, reads DVKVTQSSRYLVKRTGEKVFLECVQDMDHENMFWYRQDPGLGLRLIYFSYDVKMKEKGDIPEGYSVSREKKERFSLILESASTNQTSMYLCASSTKYEQYFGPGTRLTVT.